This TCR beta chain was sequenced in a study of breast tumors, draining lymph nodes, adjacent tissues. The CDR3 length is 13 residues. The germline CDR1 and CDR2 sequences are SEHNR and FQNEAQ (reference sequence). V lost 5 bases and J lost 7, with 14 bases in between. TCRdb re-analysed the multiplex PCR reads in MiXCR, keeping a single row per CDR3 protein. The data contain about 31,000 distinct CDR3 sequences, roughly two thirds of them seen just once; the ten biggest clones take up 18%. The V and J genes are TRBV7-9 and TRBJ1-2, with D possibly being TRBD1 (5 bases). What was sequenced was breast tumor tissue. The receptor comes from a female donor with breast cancer. Some clones in this sample may be carry-over from other donors' samples. Here the CDR3 reads CASSPGERGGYTF. The CDR3 coding sequence is TGTGCCAGCAGCCCCGGGGAGAGGGGTGGCTACACCTTC.